Below are 9 T cell receptor beta chains sequenced from a single sample in a study of identical twins. TCRdb analysed the 5' RACE reads with MiXCR anew, one entry per CDR3 protein. The sample holds 200,000 to 300,000 distinct CDR3 sequences, about 11% seen once. Material for sequencing was memory T cells sorted from blood. The receptors shown here come from a man aged 50 to 59 in good health.

The rearrangement uses TRBV10-3 and TRBJ2-7; 7 bases align to TRBD1. CDR3 length equals 13 residues. Trimming removed 4 bases from V and 3 bases from J; junction bases left unmatched: 3. Germline-derived CDR1 and CDR2 are ENHRY and SYGVKD. The CDR3 DNA sequence: TGTGCCATCAGTGGACCAGGGGGCTACGAGCAGTACTTC. Amino acids: CAISGPGGYEQYF.

This clonotype showed up many times. The CDR3 sequence: CASSAGRNTIYF. The CDR3 DNA follows: TGTGCCAGCAGTGCAGGGAGGAACACCATATATTTT. This rearrangement joins TRBV12-3 or TRBV12-4 to TRBJ1-3, with D perhaps TRBD1 (5 bases). V was shortened by 5 bases and J by 7 bases, with 9 bases between the two germline ends. This CDR3 region has 12 residues.

Only a few counts were recorded for this clonotype. The rearrangement links TRBV12-3 or TRBV12-4 to TRBJ2-1; tentatively, D is TRBD2 (6 bases). This CDR3 has 15 residues. V lost 3 bases and J 6 bases, leaving 15 bases between the germline ends. For the CDR3, the DNA is TGTGCCAGCAGTTTTTTAGCCTTCGGGGGCAATGAGCAGTTCTTC. The encoded protein is CASSFLAFGGNEQFF.

This clonotype was observed many times. The V gene is TRBV5-1, the J gene TRBJ2-3, with D unresolved. Germline CDR1 is SGHRS and CDR2 is YFSETQ. The CDR3 has 15 residues. Trimming cost V 1 base and J 4 bases, with 13 bases left between them. CDR3 bases: TGCGCCAGCAGCTTGTTAGGGTATAGCCCAGATACGCAGTATTTT. Amino acids: CASSLLGYSPDTQYF.

The V and J genes are TRBV20-1 and TRBJ2-5; D tentatively reads TRBD1 or TRBD2 (6 bases each). Germline V CDR1 and CDR2: DFQATT, SNEGSKA (reference sequence). V was pared by 5 bases and J by 5 bases, with 15 bases between. This CDR3 has 13 residues. CDR3: CSAARGPDETQYF. CDR3 nucleotide sequence: TGCAGTGCTGCCCGGGGGCCCGACGAGACCCAGTACTTC.

This clonotype was counted at least ten times. The chain's CDR3 is CASSLNRVNTEAFF. CDR3 bases: TGTGCCAGCAGTTTAAACAGAGTGAACACTGAAGCTTTCTTT. The V gene is TRBV12-3 or TRBV12-4, the J gene TRBJ1-1; D is unresolved. The germline V and J ends were trimmed by 2 bases and 0 bases, with 7 bases remaining between them. The length of the CDR3 is 14 residues.

This clonotype was detected only a few times. The rearrangement joins TRBV7-2 to TRBJ2-5; TRBD2 matches 11 bases. Germline V gives CDR1 SGHTA, CDR2 FQGNSA. V lost 0 bases to trimming and J lost 7 bases; unmatched junction nucleotides: 7. The CDR3 length is 16 residues. The DNA of the CDR3 is TGTGCCAGCAGCTTAGCGCTAGCGGGGGGTACTGCGACCCAGTACTTC. Encoded protein: CASSLALAGGTATQYF.

In this sample, this clonotype turned up a few times. The chain carries TRBV12-3 or TRBV12-4 and TRBJ1-1; D is unresolved. This CDR3 has 11 residues. Between the trimmed V and J ends, which lost 7 bases and 5 bases, there was a span of 8 bases. CDR3 sequence: CASIKRTEAFF. The CDR3 DNA is TGTGCCAGCATCAAGAGGACTGAAGCTTTCTTT.

This clonotype has at least ten counts. The chain employs TRBV3-1 and TRBJ1-2; 8 bases align to TRBD1. The V and J ends lost 4 bases and 3 bases, in that order; junction bases with no gene match: 4. In germline, CDR1 is LGHDT, CDR2 YNNKEL (reference sequence). The CDR3 sequence is 14 residues long. DNA of the CDR3: TGTGCCAGCAGCCTGAGGACAGGGTACTATGGCTACACCTTC. As protein: CASSLRTGYYGYTF.